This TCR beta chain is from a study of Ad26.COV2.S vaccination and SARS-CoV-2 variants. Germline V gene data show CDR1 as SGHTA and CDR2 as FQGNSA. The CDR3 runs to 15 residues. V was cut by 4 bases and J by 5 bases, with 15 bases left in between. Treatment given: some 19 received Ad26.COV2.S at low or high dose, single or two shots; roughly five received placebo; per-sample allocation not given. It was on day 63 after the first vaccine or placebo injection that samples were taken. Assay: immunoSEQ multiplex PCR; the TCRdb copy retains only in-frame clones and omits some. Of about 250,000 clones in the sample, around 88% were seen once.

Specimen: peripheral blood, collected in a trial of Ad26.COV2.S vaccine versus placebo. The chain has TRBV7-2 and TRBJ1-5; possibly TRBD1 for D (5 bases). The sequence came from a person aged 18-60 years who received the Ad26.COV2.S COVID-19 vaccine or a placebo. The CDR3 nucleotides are TGTGCCAGCAGCTCCACCTGGACAAGAGATCAGCCCCAGCATTTT. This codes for CASSSTWTRDQPQHF.